This entry concerns a single TCR beta chain. The data were produced by immunoSEQ multiplex PCR, yet TCRdb's version contains in-frame clones alone and is incomplete. The sample gives some 200,000 clones, around 90% of which show up once; around 2.4% is in the top ten. V shed 10 bases, J shed 3 bases, and the junction held 8 bases outside the gene matches. CDR1 is SEHNR and CDR2 is FQNEAQ in the germline V gene (reference sequence). The CDR3 length is 13 residues. Across 24 US areas, participants ranged in age from roughly 18 to 95 years. Among Cohort 3 donors, those recovered had two negative PCRs, clearance, or symptom resolution. This entry comes from a study of blood T cell repertoires in COVID-19.

The clonotype originates from a woman in her twenties or thirties who had recovered from COVID-19. Sequenced input: PBMCs or T cells enriched from blood (not recorded which). The chain has TRBV7-9 and TRBJ2-7, with 8 bases matching TRBD1. In DNA form, the CDR3 reads TGTGCCACCCGGGCAGGGGGCGTCTACGAGCAGTACTTC. It encodes CATRAGGVYEQYF. The full variable domain, in which reference TRBV7-9 and TRBJ2-7 provide the parts outside the CDR3, is DTGVSQNPRHKITKRGQNVTFRCDPISEHNRLYWYRQTLGQGPEFLTYFQNEAQLEKSRLLSDRFSAERPKGSFSTLEIQRTEQGDSAMYLCATRAGGVYEQYFGPGTRLTVT.